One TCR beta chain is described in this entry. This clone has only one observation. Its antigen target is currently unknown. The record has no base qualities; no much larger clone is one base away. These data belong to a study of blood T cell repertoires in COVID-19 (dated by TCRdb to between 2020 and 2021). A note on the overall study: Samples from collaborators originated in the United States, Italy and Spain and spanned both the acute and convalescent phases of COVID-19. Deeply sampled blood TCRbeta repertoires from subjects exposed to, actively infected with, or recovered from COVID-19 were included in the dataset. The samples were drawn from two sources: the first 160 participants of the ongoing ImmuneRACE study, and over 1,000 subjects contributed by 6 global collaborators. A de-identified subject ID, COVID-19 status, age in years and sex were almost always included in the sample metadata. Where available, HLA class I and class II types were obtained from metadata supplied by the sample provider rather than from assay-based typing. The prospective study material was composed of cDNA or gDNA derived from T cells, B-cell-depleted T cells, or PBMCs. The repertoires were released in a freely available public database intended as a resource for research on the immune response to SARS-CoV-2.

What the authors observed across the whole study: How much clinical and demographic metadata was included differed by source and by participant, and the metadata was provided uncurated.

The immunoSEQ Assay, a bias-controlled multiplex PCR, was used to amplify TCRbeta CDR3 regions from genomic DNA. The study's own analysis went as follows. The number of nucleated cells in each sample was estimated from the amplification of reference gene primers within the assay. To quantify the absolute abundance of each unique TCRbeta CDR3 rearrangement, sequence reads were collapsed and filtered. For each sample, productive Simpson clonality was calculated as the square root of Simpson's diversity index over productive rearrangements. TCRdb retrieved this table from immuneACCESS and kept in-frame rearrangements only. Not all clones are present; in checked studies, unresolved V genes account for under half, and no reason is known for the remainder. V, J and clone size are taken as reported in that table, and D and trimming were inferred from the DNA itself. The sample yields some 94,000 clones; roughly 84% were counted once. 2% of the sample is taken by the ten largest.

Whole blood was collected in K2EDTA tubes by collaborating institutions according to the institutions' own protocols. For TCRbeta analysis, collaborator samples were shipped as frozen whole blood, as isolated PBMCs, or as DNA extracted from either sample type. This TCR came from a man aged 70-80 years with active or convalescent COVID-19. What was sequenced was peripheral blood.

The CDR3: CASSLELQGAGDTQYF. The DNA sequence is given as TGCGCCAGCAGCTTGGAATTGCAGGGGGCTGGAGATACGCAGTATTTT. The rearrangement combines TRBV5-1 with TRBJ2-3; the junction holds 8 bases that match TRBD1. The CDR3 spans 16 residues, from the cysteine through the phenylalanine. This entry keeps only the CDR3 DNA: 48 bases, framed from base 1. Compared with germline, V lacks 0 bases and J lacks 5 bases; bases without a gene match: 8. CDR1 SGHRS and CDR2 YFSETQ are derived from the germline V gene.